Listed here are 17 T cell receptor beta chains from one sample, sequenced in a study of control samples from healthy donors and cancer patients. Here immunoSEQ multiplex PCR was the method, and the copy in TCRdb shows in-frame clones only, minus some. The table lists approximately 150,000 clones, roughly 90% of them singletons. The sample consisted of PBMCs. These TCRs come from a man aged 50-59 years with head and neck cancer.

CDR3 sequence reads: CASSLIGRNYGYTF. CDR3 DNA: TGTGCCAGCAGTCTAATCGGACGAAACTATGGCTACACCTTC. The rearrangement uses TRBV28 and TRBJ1-2, with unresolved D. Trimming pared 5 bases from V and 2 bases from J, leaving 12 bases between. Germline values: CDR1 MDHEN, CDR2 SYDVKM. The length of the CDR3 is 14 residues.

This clone was recorded once. V is TRBV6-1 and J is TRBJ2-1; unclear D gene. V was pared by 2 bases and J by 5 bases, with 13 bases between. Germline CDR1 reads MNHNS; CDR2 reads SASEGT. The CDR3 length is 15 residues. The CDR3 reads CASSELPTVNNEQFF. CDR3 coding DNA: TGTGCCAGCAGTGAATTACCCACGGTCAACAATGAGCAGTTCTTC.

The CDR3: CASSKGGTGELFF. The CDR3 bases are TGTGCCAGTAGTAAAGGGGGCACCGGGGAGCTGTTTTTT. The J gene is TRBJ2-2, the V gene TRBV19; D is perhaps TRBD1 (6 bases). This CDR3 is 13 amino acids long. CDR1 is LNHDA and CDR2 is SQIVND in the germline V gene (reference sequence). V gave up 4 bases and J gave up 4 bases, with 7 bases separating them. The entire variable domain, with the rest obtained from reference TRBV19 and TRBJ2-2, is as follows: DGGITQSPKYLFRKEGQNVTLSCEQNLNHDAMYWYRQDPGQGLRLIYYSQIVNDFQKGDIAEGYSVSREKKESFPLTVTSAQKNPTAFYLCASSKGGTGELFFGEGSRLTVL.

V usage is TRBV11-2 and J usage is TRBJ2-7; 8 bases are a match to TRBD2. The CDR3 is 15 residues long. The germline CDR1 and CDR2 sequences are SGHAT and FQNNGV. The ends lost 2 bases at V and 4 bases at J; junction bases unmatched: 7. The CDR3 sequence: CASSLRLAGRYEQYF. The CDR3 DNA follows: TGTGCCAGCAGCTTAAGGCTAGCGGGCAGGTACGAGCAGTACTTC.

This clone was seen only a few times. The V gene is TRBV5-4, the J gene TRBJ2-1; 8 bases are a match to TRBD2. Germline assignment: CDR1 SGHNT and CDR2 YYREEE (reference sequence). The J segment lost 1 base and the V segment lost 4 bases, leaving 4 bases of the junction unmatched. The CDR3 sequence is 15 residues long. The CDR3 DNA is TGTGCCAGCAGCCGGGGGGGCGGGTCCTACAATGAGCAGTTCTTC. Translated, it gives CASSRGGGSYNEQFF.

The table lists this clone with a few counts. The chain couples TRBV3-1 (or the pseudogene TRBV3-2) to TRBJ1-1; D not resolved. Germline-derived CDR1 and CDR2 are LGHDT and YNNKEL (reference sequence). The CDR3 contains 13 residues. Trimming removed 2 bases at V and 7 bases at J, with 11 bases between. The CDR3 DNA reads as TGTGCCAGCAGCCAATCAACGGAGGGTGAAGCTTTCTTT. This gives the protein CASSQSTEGEAFF.

The rearrangement uses TRBV3-1 (or the pseudogene TRBV3-2) and TRBJ1-1; 9 bases align to TRBD1. Trimming at V came to 6 bases and at J to 5 bases, leaving 10 bases not matched to a gene. CDR1 LGHDT and CDR2 YNNKEL come from the germline V gene (reference sequence). CDR3 length: 15 residues. The CDR3, as DNA: TGTGCCAGCAGTTGGACAGGGGCGTTGATGACTGAAGCTTTCTTT. This translates into CASSWTGALMTEAFF.

This clone was seen more than once but under ten times. J is TRBJ1-5 and V is TRBV5-1, with D uncertain. Germline CDR1 and CDR2: SGHRS and YFSETQ. This CDR3 contains 13 residues. The ends were cut back, 4 bases at V and 5 bases at J, with 10 bases in the middle. The chain's CDR3 is CASSLDSYQPQHF. The CDR3 coding sequence is TGCGCCAGCAGCCTGGACTCTTATCAGCCCCAGCATTTT.

The chain recombines TRBV3-1 (or the pseudogene TRBV3-2) with TRBJ1-1, with no clear D. Germline loops: CDR1 LGHDT, CDR2 YNNKEL (reference sequence). Between the trimmed V and J ends, which lost 2 bases and 6 bases, there was a span of 10 bases. CDR3 length: 13 amino acids. CDR3 sequence (DNA): TGTGCCAGCAGCCAATATTTGGCGGCTGAAGCTTTCTTT. Amino acids: CASSQYLAAEAFF.

The chain links TRBV5-4 to TRBJ2-1, with TRBD2 matching over 9 bases. The CDR3 length is 16 residues. After removal of 0 bases from V and 10 bases from J, the junction contained 11 bases not matched to a gene. Germline values: CDR1 SGHNT, CDR2 YYREEE (reference sequence). The CDR3 loop is CASSLASGGLNREQFF. Written as DNA, the CDR3 is TGTGCCAGCAGCTTGGCCAGCGGGGGGCTAAACAGGGAGCAGTTCTTC.

The CDR3 is CASSPPPGNYGYTF. The CDR3 bases are TGTGCCAGCAGCCCCCCCCCAGGGAACTATGGCTACACCTTC. The V gene is TRBV7-2, the J gene TRBJ1-2; tentative D call: TRBD1 (5 bases). The germline V gene has CDR1 SGHTA and CDR2 FQGNSA. The CDR3 length is 14 residues. V dropped 5 bases and J dropped 2 bases, with 12 bases sitting between them.

The chain is built from TRBV9 and TRBJ2-1; 7 positions match TRBD2. With V trimmed by 0 bases and J by 9 bases, 3 bases remained unmatched. The CDR3 extends over 13 amino acids. Looked up from germline, CDR1 is SGDLS and CDR2 is YYNGEE. DNA of the CDR3: TGTGCCAGCAGCGTAGTCCCGGGGGGTGAGCAGTTCTTC. Its protein is CASSVVPGGEQFF.

This chain connects TRBV6-1 to TRBJ1-5; 7 bases are a match to TRBD1. Germline CDR1 and CDR2: MNHNS and SASEGT. This CDR3 comprises 18 residues. The J segment lost 0 bases and the V segment lost 2 bases, leaving 10 bases of the junction unmatched. In nucleotides, the CDR3 is TGTGCCAGCAGTGAATGGGGACAGATATTTTATAGCAATCAGCCCCAGCATTTT. Translating it yields CASSEWGQIFYSNQPQHF.

The J gene is TRBJ1-1, the V gene TRBV2, with D possibly TRBD1 on 5 matching bases. Trimming stripped 6 bases from V and 11 bases from J, with 16 bases between. This CDR3 is 12 amino acids long. CDR1 is SNHLY, CDR2 FYNNEI, per germline. The DNA of the CDR3 is TGTGCCAGCAGGGGATCCGGGGGAGGCGCTTTCTTT. Translation: CASRGSGGGAFF.

V is TRBV28 and J is TRBJ2-6; no clear D. Germline CDR1 and CDR2: MDHEN and SYDVKM. Trimming left V 4 bases short and J 1 base short, with 5 bases between. The CDR3 extends over 14 amino acids. The CDR3 sequence: CASSSISGANVLTF. In DNA, the CDR3 is TGTGCCAGCAGTTCCATTTCTGGGGCCAACGTCCTGACTTTC. Together with reference TRBV28 and TRBJ2-6, the CDR3 gives the full variable domain: DVKVTQSSRYLVKRTGEKVFLECVQDMDHENMFWYRQDPGLGLRLIYFSYDVKMKEKGDIPEGYSVSREKKERFSLILESASTNQTSMYLCASSSISGANVLTFGAGSRLTVL.

This chain links TRBV7-6 with TRBJ2-7; D gene uncertain. Trimming pared 2 bases from V and 1 base from J, leaving 9 bases between. CDR3 size: 14 residues. Germline V gene sequence: CDR1 SGHVS, CDR2 FNYEAQ. The CDR3 DNA follows: TGTGCCAGCAGCTTATCCCTCAGTTCCTACGAGCAGTACTTC. The encoded protein is CASSLSLSSYEQYF.

This chain joins TRBV18 and TRBJ1-3, with unresolved D. Germline-derived CDR1 and CDR2 are KGHSH and LQKENI. The CDR3 consists of 15 residues. With 2 bases removed from V and 1 base from J, the gap between germline ends came to 9 bases. CDR3 region: CASSPGRNSGNTIYF. The CDR3 DNA sequence: TGTGCCAGCTCACCAGGCAGAAATTCTGGAAACACCATATATTTT.